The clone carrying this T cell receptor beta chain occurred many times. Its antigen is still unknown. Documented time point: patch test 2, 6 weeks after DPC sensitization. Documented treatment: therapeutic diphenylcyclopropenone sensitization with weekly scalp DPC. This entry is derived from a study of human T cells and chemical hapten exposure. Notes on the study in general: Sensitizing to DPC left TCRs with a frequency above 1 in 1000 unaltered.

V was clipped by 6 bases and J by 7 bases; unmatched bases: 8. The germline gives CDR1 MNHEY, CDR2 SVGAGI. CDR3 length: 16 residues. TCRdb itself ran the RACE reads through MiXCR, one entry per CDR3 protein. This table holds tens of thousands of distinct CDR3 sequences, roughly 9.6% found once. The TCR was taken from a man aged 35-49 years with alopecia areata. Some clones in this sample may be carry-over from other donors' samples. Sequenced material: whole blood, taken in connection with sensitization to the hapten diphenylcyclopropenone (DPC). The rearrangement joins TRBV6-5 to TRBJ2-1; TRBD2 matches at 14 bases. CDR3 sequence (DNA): TGTGCCAGCAGGGCAGCCGGGACTAGCGGGGGAAATGAGCAGTTCTTC. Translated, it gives CASRAAGTSGGNEQFF.